Following are 17 T cell receptor beta chains from one sample sequenced in a study of blood T cell repertoires in COVID-19. TCRdb keeps only in-frame clones here, not all; method: immunoSEQ multiplex PCR. The sample holds approximately 220,000 clones, about 80% seen once. Sequencing used PBMCs or T cells enriched from blood (not recorded which). All receptors derive from a woman between 40 and 55 years old with acute COVID-19.

The chain couples TRBV7-2 to TRBJ2-5; 10 bases are a match to TRBD1. This CDR3 spans 16 amino acids. CDR1 SGHTA and CDR2 FQGNSA come from the germline V gene. The trim removed 3 bases at V and 5 bases at J, leaving 9 bases unmatched. The DNA of the CDR3 is TGTGCCAGCAGCTTCCCGACAGGGGGCCGGGATGAGACCCAGTACTTC. Protein: CASSFPTGGRDETQYF.

This chain connects TRBV28 to TRBJ2-3, with 8 bases identical to TRBD2. The CDR3 runs to 15 residues. Germline assignment: CDR1 MDHEN and CDR2 SYDVKM. V shed 6 bases and J 1 base; nucleotides not matched to a gene: 6. CDR3 protein: CASRAGTSGTDTQYF. For the CDR3, the DNA is TGTGCCAGCAGAGCCGGGACTAGTGGCACAGATACGCAGTATTTT.

V usage is TRBV30 and J usage is TRBJ2-7, with 7 bases identical to TRBD1. CDR1 is GTSNPN, CDR2 SVGIG, per germline (reference sequence). This CDR3 has 14 amino acids. The ends lost 2 bases at V and 2 bases at J; junction bases unmatched: 6. The CDR3: CAWSRQGFAYEQYF. The CDR3 nucleotides read TGTGCCTGGAGTCGACAGGGATTCGCCTACGAGCAGTACTTC.

The genes are TRBV5-1 and TRBJ1-4; D perhaps matches TRBD1 (5 bases). CDR1 SGHRS and CDR2 YFSETQ come from the germline V gene. The germline V and J ends were trimmed by 5 bases and 6 bases, with 14 bases remaining between them. This CDR3 region has 14 residues. Written as DNA, the CDR3 is TGCGCCAGCAGAGGTGGCAGGGTAGATGAAAAACTGTTTTTT. This codes for CASRGGRVDEKLFF.

This chain joins TRBV6-5 and TRBJ2-1; the D is unclear. Trimming removed 2 bases from V and 5 bases from J, with 7 bases in between. The length of the CDR3 is 13 residues. Germline CDR1 MNHEY, CDR2 SVGAGI. This chain's CDR3 is CASSYSRNNEQFF. CDR3 nucleotide sequence: TGTGCCAGCAGTTACAGCAGGAACAATGAGCAGTTCTTC.

The rearrangement uses TRBV6-5 and TRBJ2-3; a possible D gene is TRBD2 (5 bases). CDR1 and CDR2 from the germline V gene are MNHEY and SVGAGI. The V end lost 4 bases, the J end lost 0 bases, and 14 bases lay between the germline ends. This CDR3 has 16 amino acids. The CDR3 DNA is TGTGCCAGCAGTTTTGGCCCCGGGGTAAGCACAGATACGCAGTATTTT. Its protein is CASSFGPGVSTDTQYF.

The genes are TRBV28 and TRBJ2-7; 9 positions match TRBD2. The CDR3 sequence is 14 residues long. The V and J ends lost 8 bases and 7 bases, in that order; junction bases with no gene match: 12. The germline CDR1 and CDR2 sequences are MDHEN and SYDVKM. CDR3 coding DNA: TGTGCCAGCGCCCGGGCTAGCGGGATGCGTGAGCAGTACTTC. The encoded protein is CASARASGMREQYF.

V is TRBV7-9 and J is TRBJ1-5, with D possibly matching TRBD1 (6 bases). The CDR3 contains 16 residues. Germline values: CDR1 SEHNR, CDR2 FQNEAQ (reference sequence). V lost 0 bases, J lost 3 bases, and 12 bases lay in between. This CDR3 reads CASSLAGQGNNQPQHF. The DNA of the CDR3 is TGTGCCAGCAGCTTAGCGGGCCAGGGGAACAATCAGCCCCAGCATTTT.

This chain joins TRBV18 and TRBJ2-2; TRBD1 matches at 9 bases. The CDR3 has 16 amino acids. The germline CDR1 and CDR2 sequences are KGHSH and LQKENI. V lost 4 bases, J lost 4 bases, and 7 bases stayed unmatched. The chain's CDR3 is CASSRGTGKGTGELFF. In DNA, the CDR3 is TGTGCCAGCTCACGAGGGACAGGGAAAGGCACCGGGGAGCTGTTTTTT.

This sequence joins TRBV14 and TRBJ2-2; 11 bases map to TRBD1. This CDR3 is 16 amino acids long. Germline V gives CDR1 SGHDN, CDR2 FVKESK. Trimming took 4 bases from V and 5 from J; bases not matched to a gene: 6. CDR3 residues: CASSPDRGHLTGELFF. The CDR3 nucleotides read TGTGCCAGCAGCCCGGACAGGGGGCACCTAACCGGGGAGCTGTTTTTT.

This chain uses TRBV18 with TRBJ1-5, with D uncertain. With 6 bases removed from V and 0 bases from J, the gap between germline ends came to 15 bases. CDR3 length equals 16 residues. The germline CDR1 and CDR2 sequences are KGHSH and LQKENI. CDR3 residues: CASSGGRSYSNQPQHF. The CDR3 DNA reads as TGTGCCAGCTCGGGTGGGCGCAGTTATAGCAATCAGCCCCAGCATTTT.

This clone was detected once. CDR3 residues: CASRGARGYGYTF. As DNA, the CDR3 is TGTGCCAGCAGGGGGGCCAGGGGATATGGCTACACCTTC. This rearrangement joins TRBV7-9 to TRBJ1-2, with D tentatively TRBD1 (6 bases). The germline CDR1 and CDR2 sequences are SEHNR and FQNEAQ (reference sequence). The ends were cut back, 6 bases at V and 5 bases at J, with 13 bases in the middle. CDR3 size: 13 residues.

This chain links TRBV6-5 with TRBJ1-1; D remains ambiguous. V dropped 2 bases and J dropped 4 bases, with 14 bases sitting between them. This CDR3 has 15 amino acids. The V gene's germline CDR1 is MNHEY and CDR2 SVGAGI. The CDR3 here is CASSYDGSRGTEAFF. The CDR3 DNA sequence: TGTGCCAGCAGTTACGACGGGTCTCGGGGCACTGAAGCTTTCTTT.

The DNA of the CDR3 is TGTGCCAGTAGTATGATTGGCGGAAACAATGAAAAACTGTTTTTT. Translation gives CASSMIGGNNEKLFF. This sequence joins TRBV19 and TRBJ1-4; D gene uncertain. Germline assignment: CDR1 LNHDA and CDR2 SQIVND (reference sequence). Trimming left V 3 bases short and J 5 bases short, with 13 bases between. The CDR3 has 15 amino acids. The variable domain in full, with the rest retrieved from reference TRBV19 and TRBJ1-4, is DGGITQSPKYLFRKEGQNVTLSCEQNLNHDAMYWYRQDPGQGLRLIYYSQIVNDFQKGDIAEGYSVSREKKESFPLTVTSAQKNPTAFYLCASSMIGGNNEKLFFGSGTQLSVL.

This chain connects TRBV29-1 to TRBJ1-2; the D is unclear. Looked up from germline, CDR1 is SQVTM and CDR2 is ANQGSEA. Trimming stripped 4 bases from V and 5 bases from J, with 20 bases between. The CDR3 covers 15 residues. The CDR3 loop reads CSVVLLSGTGYGYTF. DNA of the CDR3: TGCAGCGTTGTTCTCCTAAGTGGAACGGGGTATGGCTACACCTTC.

The chain couples TRBV28 to TRBJ1-5; unclear D gene. CDR3 size: 14 residues. Looked up from germline, CDR1 is MDHEN and CDR2 is SYDVKM. Between the trimmed V and J ends, which lost 3 bases and 0 bases, there was a span of 6 bases. The chain's CDR3 is CASSFQDSNQPQHF. CDR3 sequence (DNA): TGTGCCAGCAGTTTTCAGGATAGCAATCAGCCCCAGCATTTT. The variable domain in full, completed from reference TRBV28 and TRBJ1-5, reads DVKVTQSSRYLVKRTGEKVFLECVQDMDHENMFWYRQDPGLGLRLIYFSYDVKMKEKGDIPEGYSVSREKKERFSLILESASTNQTSMYLCASSFQDSNQPQHFGDGTRLSIL.

V is TRBV11-2 and J is TRBJ2-3; 12 positions match TRBD2. Trimming cost V 5 bases and J 4 bases; bases outside gene matches: 10. The CDR3 runs 17 residues. Germline loops: CDR1 SGHAT, CDR2 FQNNGV. The CDR3 DNA follows: TGTGCCAGCAGCGAATCGGGACTAGCGGGTCCTTCAGATACGCAGTATTTT. Its translation is CASSESGLAGPSDTQYF.